This T cell receptor (beta chain) was observed in a study of T cells in tuberculosis. Study-level findings and limits: Low-affinity CD1B-GMM tetramer-binding T cells may have been missed.

Sorting used thawed, overnight-rested PBMC stained with anti-CD3, a viability dye and GMM-loaded CD1B tetramer. The lipid loaded on the CD1B tetramers was C32 glucose monomycolate from Rhodococcus equi. Before cryopreservation, the sorted PBMC lost their CD14-expressing monocytes. Tetramer-negative cells, approximately 90,000 per donor, were also sorted. The length of the CDR3 is 15 residues. Looked up from germline, CDR1 is LNHDA and CDR2 is SQIVND (reference sequence). V shed 3 bases, J shed 2 bases, and the junction held 2 bases outside the gene matches. No alpha-beta pairing information exists for these sequences. Measured with immunoSEQ multiplex PCR; TCRdb has only the in-frame clones, and not every one. The sample lists roughly 92,000 clones, approximately 91% seen once, with approximately 2% in the top ten.

The chain carries TRBV19 and TRBJ2-1; the match to TRBD1 covers 9 bases. Input material: CD1b-GMM tetramer-negative cells sorted from PBMCs. This receptor was taken from an adult woman with latent tuberculosis. The CDR3 sequence: CASSMDRGPYNEQFF. The CDR3, as DNA: TGTGCCAGTAGTATGGACAGGGGTCCCTACAATGAGCAGTTCTTC.